The 21 T cell receptor beta chains below come from one sample, sequenced in a study of cytotoxic CD8 clonotypes in ibrutinib-treated CLL. Some clones are missing from TCRdb's copy, which holds only in-frame ones; the method was immunoSEQ multiplex PCR. The table records more than 300,000 clones, roughly 80% of them present only once. The sample consisted of PBMCs, taken before ibrutinib treatment. The receptors shown here come from a human donor with chronic lymphocytic leukemia.

This chain connects TRBV5-4 to TRBJ2-4; 8 positions agree with TRBD1. This CDR3 spans 14 amino acids. Unmatched junction bases numbered 6, after V lost 2 bases and J lost 8 bases. The V gene's germline CDR1 is SGHNT and CDR2 YYREEE (reference sequence). The CDR3 DNA reads TGTGCCAGCAGCTTTGCGGGACAGGTTGACATTCAGTACTTC. Its protein is CASSFAGQVDIQYF.

The chain joins TRBV2 to TRBJ2-7; D possibly uses TRBD1 or TRBD2 (6 bases each). The CDR3 covers 16 residues. Trimming stripped 6 bases from V and 9 bases from J, with 27 bases between. Germline V lookup: CDR1 SNHLY, CDR2 FYNNEI. CDR3 loop: CASRMGGQTLFLWQYF. The CDR3, as DNA: TGTGCCAGCAGAATGGGAGGACAGACGCTGTTTTTATGGCAGTACTTC.

The chain combines TRBV29-1 with TRBJ1-1, with unresolved D. Trimming removed 7 bases from V and 0 bases from J, with 12 bases in between. The germline gives CDR1 SQVTM, CDR2 ANQGSEA. The CDR3 sequence is 13 residues long. The CDR3: CSAADGLNTEAFF. The CDR3, as DNA: TGCAGCGCCGCGGACGGACTGAACACTGAAGCTTTCTTT.

This clone was seen a single time. CDR3 protein: CATSLGQYVGYTF. The DNA of the CDR3 is TGTGCCACCAGCTTGGGACAATATGTGGGCTACACCTTC. This chain joins TRBV15 and TRBJ1-2; maybe TRBD1 (6 bases). This CDR3 comprises 13 residues. Trimming stripped 5 bases from V and 8 bases from J, with 15 bases between. Germline CDR1 is LNHNV and CDR2 is YYDKDF (reference sequence).

V is TRBV5-6 and J is TRBJ1-5, with D possibly being TRBD1 (5 bases). V dropped 1 base and J dropped 5 bases, with 16 bases sitting between them. The CDR3 has 16 residues. Germline V gene sequence: CDR1 SGHDT, CDR2 YYEEEE. The CDR3 protein is CASSLNMGPIYQPQHF. CDR3 DNA sequence: TGTGCCAGCAGCTTGAACATGGGACCAATATATCAGCCCCAGCATTTT.

In DNA, the CDR3 is TGTGCCAGCAGCAAGGATCTGTGGGAAGAGACCCAGTACTTC. It translates to CASSKDLWEETQYF. The gene calls are TRBV7-8 and TRBJ2-5; D is ambiguous. CDR1 and CDR2 (germline): SGHVS, FQNEAQ. This CDR3 has 14 amino acids. The V and J ends lost 5 bases and 3 bases respectively, with 13 bases between them.

The chain uses TRBV10-3 and TRBJ2-7; weak D call: TRBD1 (6 bases). Germline values: CDR1 ENHRY, CDR2 SYGVKD. Trimming took 6 bases from V and 3 from J, leaving 15 bases between them. The CDR3 spans 14 residues. CDR3 in DNA: TGTGCCATCAGCCAGGGACAAGACAGCTACGAGCAGTACTTC. Protein sequence: CAISQGQDSYEQYF.

Regarding this clone: This sample includes further DNA sequences coding for the same CDR3. The V call is TRBV18, the J call TRBJ2-1; 13 bases are shared with TRBD2. Trimming cost V 3 bases and J 3 bases; bases outside gene matches: 2. CDR3 length equals 16 residues. Looked up from germline, CDR1 is KGHSH and CDR2 is LQKENI. In DNA, the CDR3 is TGTGCCAGCTCACCCCGACTAGCGGGAGGCTACAATGAGCAGTTCTTC. It specifies CASSPRLAGGYNEQFF.

The chain couples TRBV7-9 to TRBJ1-1, with D maybe TRBD1 (5 bases). Germline V lookup: CDR1 SEHNR, CDR2 FQNEAQ (reference sequence). Trimming removed 4 bases at V and 5 bases at J, with 23 bases between. This CDR3 contains 17 residues. For the CDR3, the DNA is TGTGCCAGCAGCTCGAATAGGGACCGCCGACCGGCGACTGAAGCTTTCTTT. Its protein is CASSSNRDRRPATEAFF.

This chain joins TRBV18 and TRBJ1-5, with 12 bases fitting TRBD1. The J segment lost 2 bases and the V segment lost 3 bases, leaving 5 bases of the junction unmatched. Germline V gives CDR1 KGHSH, CDR2 LQKENI. The CDR3 is 17 residues long. CDR3 in DNA: TGTGCCAGCTCACCGGGACAGGGGGCGAATGGCAATCAGCCCCAGCATTTT. This gives the protein CASSPGQGANGNQPQHF.

Concerning this clone itself: Other DNA sequences in this specimen translate into the identical CDR3. This chain uses TRBV25-1 with TRBJ1-3; unclear D gene. Trimming cost V 1 base and J 0 bases, with 7 bases left between them. Per the germline V gene, CDR1 is MGHDK and CDR2 is SYGVNS. CDR3 length: 15 amino acids. The chain's CDR3 is CASSEFRGSGNTIYF. For the CDR3, the DNA is TGTGCCAGCAGTGAATTCCGAGGCTCTGGAAACACCATATATTTT. Drawing the rest from reference TRBV25-1 and TRBJ1-3, the complete variable domain is EADIYQTPRYLVIGTGKKITLECSQTMGHDKMYWYQQDPGMELHLIHYSYGVNSTEKGDLSSESTVSRIRTEHFPLTLESARPSHTSQYLCASSEFRGSGNTIYFGEGSWLTVV.

The chain combines TRBV2 with TRBJ2-1, with 7 bases matching TRBD2. This CDR3 region has 14 residues. V shed 4 bases, J shed 4 bases, and the junction held 4 bases outside the gene matches. Per germline, CDR1 SNHLY and CDR2 FYNNEI. CDR3 sequence (DNA): TGTGCCAGCAGTGGGCGGGAGAGGTACAATGAGCAGTTCTTC. Translation: CASSGRERYNEQFF.

V and J are TRBV7-2 and TRBJ2-1, with a tentative D call TRBD2 (6 bases). Trimming removed 3 bases at V and 3 bases at J, with 9 bases between. Germline lookup yields CDR1 SGHTA and CDR2 FQGNSA. This CDR3 spans 14 amino acids. The CDR3 spells CASSFGGNYNEQFF. CDR3 nucleotide sequence: TGTGCCAGCAGCTTCGGGGGAAACTACAATGAGCAGTTCTTC.

This CDR3 reads CATSRDLPFGYEQYF. In DNA form, the CDR3 reads TGTGCCACCAGCAGAGATCTCCCTTTTGGGTACGAGCAGTACTTC. The J gene is TRBJ2-7, the V gene TRBV15; D call uncertain. V shed 0 bases and J shed 4 bases, with 13 bases lying between them. CDR3 length: 15 residues. Germline-derived CDR1 and CDR2 are LNHNV and YYDKDF (reference sequence).

J is TRBJ2-7 and V is TRBV5-6; D remains unclear. This CDR3 is built from 12 residues. The V gene lost 0 bases and the J gene lost 3 bases, with 4 bases spanning the gap. The germline V gene has CDR1 SGHDT and CDR2 YYEEEE. In DNA form, the CDR3 reads TGTGCCAGCAGCTTGGTAAACTACGAGCAGTACTTC. This encodes CASSLVNYEQYF.

The genes are TRBV25-1 and TRBJ1-3; 11 positions agree with TRBD1. The CDR3 runs 15 residues. Germline CDR1 is MGHDK and CDR2 is SYGVNS. V shed 4 bases, J shed 7 bases, and the junction held 6 bases outside the gene matches. CDR3 nucleotide sequence: TGTGCCAGCAGTGGCCCCGGGACAGGGGGGAACACCATATATTTT. Its protein is CASSGPGTGGNTIYF.

The V call is TRBV27, the J call TRBJ2-2; TRBD2 matches 16 bases. Looked up from germline, CDR1 is MNHEY and CDR2 is SMNVEV (reference sequence). This CDR3 comprises 20 residues. J gave up 5 bases and V 3 bases, and 12 bases lay outside the gene matches. CDR3 protein: CASSLVPGLAGGPGTGELFF. As DNA, the CDR3 is TGTGCCAGCAGTTTGGTTCCGGGACTAGCGGGAGGGCCGGGTACCGGGGAGCTGTTTTTT.

Only one count was recorded for this clone. The genes are TRBV7-9 and TRBJ2-7; 7 bases agree with TRBD2. The CDR3 runs to 14 residues. The trim removed 2 bases at V and 7 bases at J, leaving 8 bases unmatched. The V gene's germline CDR1 is SEHNR and CDR2 FQNEAQ (reference sequence). DNA for the CDR3: TGTGCCAGCAGCTTAAACGGAGCGGGACTTGAGCAGTACTTC. Encoded protein: CASSLNGAGLEQYF.

The chain links TRBV29-1 to TRBJ2-1, with TRBD2 matching over 7 bases. V was pared by 6 bases and J by 0 bases, with 14 bases of the junction left unmatched. The CDR3 is made up of 17 amino acids. Germline V gene data show CDR1 as SQVTM and CDR2 as ANQGSEA. The CDR3, as DNA: TGCAGCGTCCGCTCACCCCGGGGGGTCACCTCCTACAATGAGCAGTTCTTC. This gives the protein CSVRSPRGVTSYNEQFF.

The chain combines TRBV19 with TRBJ1-5; no clear D gene. Germline CDR1 is LNHDA and CDR2 is SQIVND (reference sequence). With 7 bases removed from V and 0 bases from J, the gap between germline ends came to 22 bases. There are 18 residues in the CDR3. The CDR3 is CASKMSGLPTGSNQPQHF. CDR3 sequence (DNA): TGTGCCAGTAAAATGTCGGGCCTACCTACGGGTAGCAATCAGCCCCAGCATTTT.

This chain links TRBV7-2 with TRBJ2-7, with TRBD1 identical over 7 bases. V trimming: 4 bases; J trimming: 5 bases; junction bases outside the gene matches: 8. The germline CDR1 and CDR2 sequences are SGHTA and FQGNSA. This CDR3 has 14 residues. CDR3 coding DNA: TGTGCCAGCAGCTACAACCGGGACAGTCACGAGCAGTACTTC. Protein product: CASSYNRDSHEQYF.